This T cell receptor (beta chain) appears in the sequencing data of a study of post-analysis software for immune sequencing data. General study results and limits: Versus controls, multiple sclerosis patients showed significantly lower diversity (normalized Chao1). F measure clustering grouped samples strongly by preparation batch.

Of note for this clonotype: What it binds is not known.

Sequencing libraries made from TCR beta cDNA carried unique molecular identifiers. Out of roughly 0.95 to 10 million T cells, 450,000 to 600,000 cDNA molecules were generated. TCRdb redid the calling of the PCR reads with MiXCR, one entry per CDR3 protein. The sample has roughly 540,000 distinct CDR3 sequences, roughly 34% seen once. The sequence was collected from a girl between 2 and 17 years old with multiple sclerosis. The material sequenced was blood.

CDR3 protein: CASSLGTGLPYEQYF. The CDR3 nucleotides are TGCGCCAGCAGCTTGGGAACAGGGCTCCCCTACGAGCAGTACTTC. The genes are TRBV5-1 and TRBJ2-7, with D perhaps matching TRBD1 (6 bases). Trimming removed 0 bases from V and 2 bases from J, with 12 bases in between. CDR1 SGHRS and CDR2 YFSETQ come from the germline V gene. The CDR3 spans 15 residues.